Below, 15 T cell receptor beta chains from the same sample are listed, as sequenced in a study of T cell repertoires in cytomegalovirus infection. These receptors have no known antigen. TCRdb reanalysed the reads using MiXCR and keeps one entry per CDR3 protein. The sample lists roughly 170,000 distinct CDR3 sequences, less than 25% occurring once. Material: CD8+ T cells from cultured PBMCs, obtained from culture after CMV antigen stimulation. These receptors came from a human donor in good health (CMV status not recorded). Some clones in this sample may be carry-over from other donors' samples.

The chain joins TRBV12-3 or TRBV12-4 to TRBJ1-4; D is uncertain. Trimming took off 4 bases at V and 8 bases at J, with 14 bases between the two ends. CDR3 size: 14 residues. CDR3 loop: CASSSGILGEKLFF. As DNA, the CDR3 is TGTGCCAGCAGTTCGGGCATCTTGGGGGAAAAACTGTTTTTT.

Only a few counts were recorded for this clonotype. V usage is TRBV12-3 or TRBV12-4 and J usage is TRBJ2-3, with 9 nucleotides matching TRBD1. Losses at the gene ends were 5 bases for V and 5 bases for J; bases not matched to a gene: 17. The CDR3 length is 18 residues. The chain's CDR3 is CASSDWTGVFMEEDTQYF. Written as DNA, the CDR3 is TGTGCCAGCAGTGACTGGACAGGGGTTTTTATGGAAGAAGATACGCAGTATTTT.

This clonotype was observed a few times. The gene calls are TRBV27 and TRBJ2-7; the match to TRBD1 covers 7 bases. The V and J ends lost 5 bases and 6 bases, in that order; junction bases with no gene match: 10. The CDR3 runs 14 residues. Germline V gene sequence: CDR1 MNHEY, CDR2 SMNVEV (reference sequence). The chain's CDR3 is CASSLGQTTFEQYF. As DNA, the CDR3 is TGTGCCAGCAGTCTGGGACAGACTACGTTCGAGCAGTACTTC.

The chain recombines TRBV7-8 with TRBJ1-1; D possibly corresponds to TRBD1 (5 bases). The CDR3 contains 15 residues. Trimming stripped 3 bases from V and 5 bases from J, with 16 bases between. CDR1 is SGHVS, CDR2 FQNEAQ, per germline. The CDR3 region has the DNA TGTGCCAGCAGCTTTGCATGGACGGGGCTGACTGAAGCTTTCTTT. Translation gives CASSFAWTGLTEAFF.

The rearrangement joins TRBV4-1 to TRBJ2-2, with 7 nucleotides matching TRBD2. The CDR3 covers 21 residues. CDR1 is MGHRA and CDR2 is YSYEKL in the germline V gene. Trimming took 0 bases from V and 4 from J; bases not matched to a gene: 20. The CDR3 here is CASSQDPLAEPRLAFTGELFF. For the CDR3, the DNA is TGCGCCAGCAGCCAAGATCCCCTAGCGGAACCTCGCCTAGCCTTCACCGGGGAGCTGTTTTTT.

A few counts support this clonotype. V usage is TRBV7-8 and J usage is TRBJ1-1; 9 bases map to TRBD1. The CDR3 covers 16 residues. With V trimmed by 3 bases and J by 0 bases, 5 bases remained unmatched. Germline V gives CDR1 SGHVS, CDR2 FQNEAQ. Written as DNA, the CDR3 is TGTGCCAGCAGCTTTCCGGGACAGGGAATGAACACTGAAGCTTTCTTT. Protein product: CASSFPGQGMNTEAFF. The whole variable domain, remainder taken from reference TRBV7-8 and TRBJ1-1, is GAGVSQSPRYKVAKRGQDVALRCDPISGHVSLFWYQQALGQGPEFLTYFQNEAQLDKSGLPSDRFFAERPEGSVSTLKIQRTQQEDSAVYLCASSFPGQGMNTEAFFGQGTRLTVV.

This clonotype appeared once. The chain has TRBV7-6 and TRBJ2-3; TRBD2 matches at 9 bases. This CDR3 region has 16 residues. CDR1 is SGHVS and CDR2 is FNYEAQ in the germline V gene. J gave up 3 bases and V 2 bases, and 6 bases lay outside the gene matches. The CDR3 sequence is CASSLIASGATDTQYF. The CDR3 DNA reads TGTGCCAGCAGCTTAATTGCTAGCGGGGCAACAGATACGCAGTATTTT.

The chain combines TRBV7-2 with TRBJ2-1, with TRBD1 matching over 8 bases. Losses at the gene ends were 3 bases for V and 7 bases for J; bases not matched to a gene: 8. Germline CDR1 is SGHTA and CDR2 is FQGNSA. CDR3 length: 15 residues. This chain's CDR3 is CASSFLQGVLNEQFF. The CDR3 DNA reads TGTGCCAGCAGCTTTTTACAGGGGGTGCTTAATGAGCAGTTCTTC.

The chain employs TRBV27 and TRBJ1-5; no firm D call. The V gene's germline CDR1 is MNHEY and CDR2 SMNVEV (reference sequence). The CDR3 sequence is 14 residues long. The germline V and J ends were trimmed by 1 base and 0 bases, with 4 bases remaining between them. The CDR3 DNA sequence: TGTGCCAGCAGTTTATACTCTAGCAATCAGCCCCAGCATTTT. Its translation: CASSLYSSNQPQHF.

This clonotype was counted between two and nine times. The CDR3 protein is CASGPDRGSNEQFF. Written as DNA, the CDR3 is TGTGCTAGTGGTCCGGACAGGGGAAGCAATGAGCAGTTCTTC. This rearrangement joins TRBV12-5 to TRBJ2-1; 9 bases are shared with TRBD1. The V gene's germline CDR1 is LGHNT and CDR2 FRNRAP. CDR3 length: 14 amino acids. V shed 5 bases, J shed 6 bases, and the junction held 5 bases outside the gene matches.

The gene calls are TRBV12-3 or TRBV12-4 and TRBJ1-2; D is ambiguous. The CDR3 extends over 15 amino acids. V lost 2 bases, J lost 3 bases, and 13 bases lay in between. The CDR3 DNA follows: TGTGCCAGCAGTTTAAGGCCGACGACACACTATGGCTACACCTTC. As protein: CASSLRPTTHYGYTF.

This clonotype was observed at least ten times. J is TRBJ2-1 and V is TRBV7-2; a weak D match, TRBD1 (7 bases). The germline V gene has CDR1 SGHTA and CDR2 FQGNSA. V was shortened by 5 bases and J by 6 bases, with 17 bases between the two germline ends. This CDR3 contains 15 residues. In DNA, the CDR3 is TGTGCCAGCAGCCCTCATCGGAGGGGGCTCAATGAGCAGTTCTTC. This gives the protein CASSPHRRGLNEQFF.

This clonotype occurred a few times. The rearrangement uses TRBV7-9 and TRBJ1-1, with unresolved D. The CDR3 is 15 residues long. The germline V and J ends were trimmed by 3 bases and 7 bases, with 18 bases remaining between them. Per germline, CDR1 SEHNR and CDR2 FQNEAQ (reference sequence). The chain's CDR3 is CASSFLPVWSDEAFF. The CDR3 DNA reads TGTGCCAGCAGCTTCCTCCCCGTGTGGTCGGATGAAGCTTTCTTT.

In this sample, this clonotype turned up a few times. The chain employs TRBV7-2 and TRBJ2-3, with TRBD2 matching over 7 bases. The V and J ends lost 5 bases and 2 bases, in that order; junction bases with no gene match: 7. Germline V CDR1 and CDR2: SGHTA, FQGNSA. This CDR3 has 15 amino acids. The CDR3 region has the DNA TGTGCCAGCAGCCTCCGGAGCGGGATCACAGATACGCAGTATTTT. It yields the protein CASSLRSGITDTQYF.

The V call is TRBV6-2 or TRBV6-3, the J call TRBJ1-2; D not resolved. The CDR3 runs 12 residues. Germline-derived CDR1 and CDR2 are MNHEY and SVGEGT. Trimming took off 6 bases at V and 3 bases at J, with 8 bases between the two ends. The CDR3 region is CASSSEYYGYTF. DNA of the CDR3: TGTGCCAGCAGCTCCGAGTACTATGGCTACACCTTC.